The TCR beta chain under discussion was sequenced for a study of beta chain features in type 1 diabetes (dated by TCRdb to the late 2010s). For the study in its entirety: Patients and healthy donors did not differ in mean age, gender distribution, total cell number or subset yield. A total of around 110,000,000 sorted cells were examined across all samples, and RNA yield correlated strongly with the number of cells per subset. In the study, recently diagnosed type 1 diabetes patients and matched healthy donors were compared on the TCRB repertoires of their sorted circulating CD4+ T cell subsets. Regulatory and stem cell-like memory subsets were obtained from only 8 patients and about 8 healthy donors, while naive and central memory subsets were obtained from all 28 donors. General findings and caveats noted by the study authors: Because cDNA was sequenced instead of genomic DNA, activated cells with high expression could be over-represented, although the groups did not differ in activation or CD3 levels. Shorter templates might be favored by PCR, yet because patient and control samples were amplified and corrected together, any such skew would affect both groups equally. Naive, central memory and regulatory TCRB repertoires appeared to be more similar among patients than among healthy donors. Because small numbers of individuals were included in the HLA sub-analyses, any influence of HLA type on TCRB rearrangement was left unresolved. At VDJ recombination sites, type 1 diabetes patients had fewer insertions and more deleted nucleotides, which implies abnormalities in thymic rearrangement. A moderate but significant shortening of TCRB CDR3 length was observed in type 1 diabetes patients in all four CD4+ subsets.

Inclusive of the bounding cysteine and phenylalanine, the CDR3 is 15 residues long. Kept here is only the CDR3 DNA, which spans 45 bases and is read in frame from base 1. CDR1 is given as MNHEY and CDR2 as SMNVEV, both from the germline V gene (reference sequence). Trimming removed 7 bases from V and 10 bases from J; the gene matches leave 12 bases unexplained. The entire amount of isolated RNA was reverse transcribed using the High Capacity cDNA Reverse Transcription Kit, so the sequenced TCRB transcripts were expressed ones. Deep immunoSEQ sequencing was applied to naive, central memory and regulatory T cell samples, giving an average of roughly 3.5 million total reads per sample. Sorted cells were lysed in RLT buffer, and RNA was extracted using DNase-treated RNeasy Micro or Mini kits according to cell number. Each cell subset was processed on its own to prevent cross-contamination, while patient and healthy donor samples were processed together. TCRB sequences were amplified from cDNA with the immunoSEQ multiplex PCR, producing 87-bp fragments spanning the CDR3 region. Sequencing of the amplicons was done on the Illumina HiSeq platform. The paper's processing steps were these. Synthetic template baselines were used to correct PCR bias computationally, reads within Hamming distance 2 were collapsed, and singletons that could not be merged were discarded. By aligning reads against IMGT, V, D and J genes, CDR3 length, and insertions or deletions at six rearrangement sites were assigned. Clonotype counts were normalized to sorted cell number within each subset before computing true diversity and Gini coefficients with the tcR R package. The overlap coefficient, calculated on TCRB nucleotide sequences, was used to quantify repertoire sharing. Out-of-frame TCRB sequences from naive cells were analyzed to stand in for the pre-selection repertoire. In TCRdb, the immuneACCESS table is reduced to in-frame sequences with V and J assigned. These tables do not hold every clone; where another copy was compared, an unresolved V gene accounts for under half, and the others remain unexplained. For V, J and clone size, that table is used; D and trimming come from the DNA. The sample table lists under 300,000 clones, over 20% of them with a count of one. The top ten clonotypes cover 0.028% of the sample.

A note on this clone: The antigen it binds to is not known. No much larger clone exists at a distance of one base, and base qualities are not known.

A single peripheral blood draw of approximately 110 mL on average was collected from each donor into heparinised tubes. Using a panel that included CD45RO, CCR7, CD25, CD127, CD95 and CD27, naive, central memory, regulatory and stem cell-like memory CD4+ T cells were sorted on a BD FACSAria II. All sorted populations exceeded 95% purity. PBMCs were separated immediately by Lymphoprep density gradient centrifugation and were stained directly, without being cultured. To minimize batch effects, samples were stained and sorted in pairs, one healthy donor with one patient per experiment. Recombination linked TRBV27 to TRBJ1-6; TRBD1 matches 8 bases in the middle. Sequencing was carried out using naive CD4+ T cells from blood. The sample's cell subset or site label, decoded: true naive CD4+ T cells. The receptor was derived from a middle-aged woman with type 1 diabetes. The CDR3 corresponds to CASTPSMTGESPLHF. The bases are TGTGCCAGCACCCCAAGTATGACAGGGGAATCACCCCTCCACTTT.